This paragraph covers one T cell receptor beta chain sequence. The antigen is unknown. Researchers amplified the TCR beta CDR3 regions from RNA transcripts. During a first-round RT-PCR of the TCR CDR3, the HTBI primer set was used. Each CDR3 protein gets one entry after TCRdb re-called the multiplex PCR reads with MiXCR. Altogether 350,000 or so distinct CDR3 sequences are present, about a sixth being singletons, with the ten largest covering 15% to 19%. There are 14 residues in the CDR3. The V end was cut by 2 bases, the J end by 1 base, with 8 bases between. CDR1 and CDR2 (germline): GTSNPN, SVGIG (reference sequence). These data are taken from a study of T cells in Graves' hyperthyroidism and ophthalmopathy. General observations from the study: Also found in blood were most expanded thyroid clonotypes above 0.001.

Source material for PBMCs was less than 12 ml fresh peripheral blood. Sequencing was performed on blood. The chain recombines TRBV30 with TRBJ2-2; D is uncertain. This receptor was obtained from a woman aged 40-49 years with Graves' ophthalmopathy. The CDR3 protein is CAWSKAVNTGELFF. CDR3 sequence (DNA): TGTGCCTGGAGTAAGGCGGTGAACACCGGGGAGCTGTTTTTT.